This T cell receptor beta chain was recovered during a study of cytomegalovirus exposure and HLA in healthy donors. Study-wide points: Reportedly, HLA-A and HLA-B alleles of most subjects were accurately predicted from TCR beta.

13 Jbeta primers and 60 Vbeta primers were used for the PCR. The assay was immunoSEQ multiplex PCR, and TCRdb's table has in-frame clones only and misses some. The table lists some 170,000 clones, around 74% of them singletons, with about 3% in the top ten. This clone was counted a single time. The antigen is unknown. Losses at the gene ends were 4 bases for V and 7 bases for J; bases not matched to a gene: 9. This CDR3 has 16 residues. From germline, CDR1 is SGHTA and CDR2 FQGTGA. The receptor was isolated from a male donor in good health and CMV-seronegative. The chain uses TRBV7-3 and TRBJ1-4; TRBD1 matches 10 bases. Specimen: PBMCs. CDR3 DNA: TGTGCCAGCAGCTCACATGCCGGGACAGGGGCTGAAAAACTGTTTTTT. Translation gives CASSSHAGTGAEKLFF.